The 32 T cell receptor beta chains listed next were all sequenced from one sample in a study of human T cells and chemical hapten exposure. TCRdb reanalysed the RACE reads using MiXCR and keeps one entry per CDR3 protein. The sample shows 60,000 to 75,000 distinct CDR3 sequences, roughly 6.7% of them seen only once. As to time point: pre-sensitization, week 0. Regarding treatment: therapeutic diphenylcyclopropenone sensitization with weekly scalp DPC. The sample was whole blood, taken in connection with sensitization to the hapten diphenylcyclopropenone (DPC). These receptors were obtained from a woman aged 25 to 39 with alopecia areata. Some clones in this sample may be carry-over from other donors' samples.

By sample share, this clonotype is medium-sized. This chain joins TRBV29-1 and TRBJ1-2; no clear D. CDR3 length equals 15 residues. Trimming removed 3 bases at V and 0 bases at J, with 14 bases between. Germline CDR1 is SQVTM and CDR2 is ANQGSEA. The CDR3 bases are TGCAGCGTTGATAGTTCGGCCACGTCTAACTATGGCTACACCTTC. Protein product: CSVDSSATSNYGYTF.

This clonotype occurred many times. The chain joins TRBV18 to TRBJ2-5, with D hard to call. The CDR3 contains 12 residues. Germline V gene lookup returns CDR1 KGHSH and CDR2 LQKENI. V shed 6 bases and J shed 4 bases, with 9 bases lying between them. CDR3 region: CASSPAGETQYF. The CDR3 DNA is TGTGCCAGCTCGCCCGCAGGAGAGACCCAGTACTTC. Full variable domain (remainder filled in from reference TRBV18 and TRBJ2-5): NAGVMQNPRHLVRRRGQEARLRCSPMKGHSHVYWYRQLPEEGLKFMVYLQKENIIDESGMPKERFSAEFPKEGPSILRIQQVVRGDSAAYFCASSPAGETQYFGPGTRLLVL.

This chain links TRBV11-2 with TRBJ2-7, with D hard to call. The CDR3 spans 12 residues. CDR1 SGHAT and CDR2 FQNNGV come from the germline V gene. V lost 5 bases to trimming and J lost 6 bases, with 11 bases between them. The CDR3 coding sequence is TGTGCCAGCAGCCCCCCCGTGTCCGAGCAGTACTTC. It is translated as CASSPPVSEQYF.

This clonotype was seen repeatedly, ten times or more. This chain connects TRBV2 to TRBJ2-7; D gene ambiguous. From germline, CDR1 is SNHLY and CDR2 FYNNEI. V was clipped by 7 bases and J by 5 bases, with 15 bases between them. CDR3 length equals 13 residues. DNA for the CDR3: TGTGCCAGCAACCGGATGTTAAACAACGAGCAGTACTTC. This encodes CASNRMLNNEQYF.

On this clonotype itself: One base away lies a much larger clone, so this may be a sequencing read error. The CDR3 sequence is CASSLIWDTEAFF. CDR3 DNA sequence: TGCGCCAGCAGCTTGATCTGGGATACTGAAGCTTTCTTT. The chain combines TRBV5-1 with TRBJ1-1; D unresolved. The CDR3 sequence is 13 residues long. Trimming removed 1 base at V and 5 bases at J, with 9 bases between. Germline assignment: CDR1 SGHRS and CDR2 YFSETQ.

The J gene is TRBJ1-1, the V gene TRBV4-1; no clear D gene. The germline V and J ends were trimmed by 1 base and 5 bases, with 14 bases remaining between them. Per germline, CDR1 MGHRA and CDR2 YSYEKL. The CDR3 has 15 residues. CDR3 DNA: TGCGCCAGCAGCCAAGTTGAGGCCAGCTTAACTGAAGCTTTCTTT. Protein: CASSQVEASLTEAFF.

This clonotype was counted ten times or more. The chain joins TRBV6-5 to TRBJ1-2; no definite D call. Germline V gives CDR1 MNHEY, CDR2 SVGAGI. The CDR3 runs to 12 residues. V gave up 7 bases and J gave up 4 bases, with 10 bases separating them. The CDR3 sequence: CASTTEGYGYTF. The CDR3 nucleotides are TGTGCCAGCACTACAGAAGGCTATGGCTACACCTTC.

There are many counts of this clonotype. V gene TRBV30 combines with J gene TRBJ2-3; perhaps TRBD2 as D (7 bases). The CDR3 runs 12 residues. Germline V CDR1 and CDR2: GTSNPN, SVGIG (reference sequence). Trimming removed 8 bases at V and 3 bases at J, with 12 bases between. CDR3 sequence reads: CARGAGTDTQYF. The CDR3 DNA is TGTGCCCGGGGGGCCGGGACAGATACGCAGTATTTT. The variable domain in full, with the rest retrieved from reference TRBV30 and TRBJ2-3, is SQTIHQWPATLVQPVGSPLSLECTVEGTSNPNLYWYRQAAGRGLQLLFYSVGIGQISSEVPQNLSASRPQDRQFILSSKKLLLSDSGFYLCARGAGTDTQYFGPGTRLTVL.

This clonotype was recorded at least ten times. This chain joins TRBV9 and TRBJ1-2, with D possibly matching TRBD1 (5 bases). Trimming shortened V by 4 bases and J by 0 bases, and 13 bases separated the two germline ends. This CDR3 is built from 15 residues. Germline CDR1 reads SGDLS; CDR2 reads YYNGEE. The CDR3 spells CASSSRDGSNYGYTF. The CDR3 bases are TGTGCCAGCAGCTCACGGGACGGATCTAACTATGGCTACACCTTC.

This chain links TRBV19 with TRBJ2-6; no definite D call. Trimming removed 10 bases from V and 4 bases from J, with 14 bases in between. Germline V gene sequence: CDR1 LNHDA, CDR2 SQIVND (reference sequence). CDR3 length: 14 amino acids. CDR3 DNA: TGTGCCACCAAAGACGGGTCCGGGGCCAACGTCCTGACTTTC. Translation gives CATKDGSGANVLTF.

This clonotype was detected many times. The V gene is TRBV6-5, the J gene TRBJ1-1; D remains ambiguous. From germline, CDR1 is MNHEY and CDR2 SVGAGI. Trimming took off 6 bases at V and 0 bases at J, with 14 bases between the two ends. The CDR3 consists of 15 residues. This chain's CDR3 is CASRIGELLNTEAFF. The CDR3 nucleotides read TGTGCCAGCAGGATCGGAGAATTACTGAACACTGAAGCTTTCTTT.

This clonotype was seen more than once but under ten times. V gene TRBV24-1 combines with J gene TRBJ2-3; D remains ambiguous. The CDR3 consists of 13 residues. CDR1 KGHDR and CDR2 SFDVKD come from the germline V gene. With 0 bases removed from V and 4 bases from J, the gap between germline ends came to 4 bases. The CDR3 is CATSDLFSDTQYF. CDR3 bases: TGTGCCACCAGTGATTTGTTTTCAGATACGCAGTATTTT.

A note on this clonotype: Possible read error: a much larger clone is one base away. The chain is built from TRBV5-1 and TRBJ2-3; weak D call: TRBD1 (6 bases). Trimming took 2 bases from V and 3 from J, leaving 10 bases between them. Germline CDR1 is SGHRS and CDR2 is YFSETQ. This CDR3 comprises 14 residues. The CDR3 sequence: CASSFEQGTDTQYF. The CDR3 region has the DNA TGCGCCAGCAGCTTTGAACAGGGTACAGATACGCAGTATTTT. The whole variable domain, remainder taken from reference TRBV5-1 and TRBJ2-3, is KAGVTQTPRYLIKTRGQQVTLSCSPISGHRSVSWYQQTPGQGLQFLFEYFSETQRNKGNFPGRFSGRQFSNSRSEMNVSTLELGDSALYLCASSFEQGTDTQYFGPGTRLTVL.

This clonotype was observed many times. The chain has TRBV2 and TRBJ2-3; TRBD2 matches at 7 bases. The CDR3 has 14 residues. Looked up from germline, CDR1 is SNHLY and CDR2 is FYNNEI. V dropped 3 bases and J dropped 5; count of bases not matched to a gene: 5. The CDR3 sequence: CASSDKRGRDTQYF. CDR3 sequence (DNA): TGTGCCAGCAGTGACAAGCGGGGTCGAGATACGCAGTATTTT.

This rearrangement joins TRBV3-1 to TRBJ1-1; 8 nucleotides line up with TRBD1. The CDR3 is 11 residues long. Looked up from germline, CDR1 is LGHDT and CDR2 is YNNKEL (reference sequence). V gave up 1 base and J gave up 11 bases; unmatched junction bases: 0. CDR3 sequence: CASSQGDRAFF. In nucleotides, the CDR3 is TGTGCCAGCAGCCAAGGGGACAGGGCTTTCTTT. Full variable domain (missing parts from reference TRBV3-1 and TRBJ1-1): DTAVSQTPKYLVTQMGNDKSIKCEQNLGHDTMYWYKQDSKKFLKIMFSYNNKELIINETVPNRFSPKSPDKAHLNLHINSLELGDSAVYFCASSQGDRAFFGQGTRLTVV.

A word on this clonotype: It may be a read error: a sequence one base away is much more abundant. The chain recombines TRBV6-6 with TRBJ1-2, with D perhaps TRBD1 (6 bases). Germline CDR1 MNHNY, CDR2 SVGAGI (reference sequence). This CDR3 is 14 amino acids long. The V end was cut by 0 bases, the J end by 9 bases, with 14 bases between. The CDR3: CASSYSARGDSYTF. Written as DNA, the CDR3 is TGTGCCAGCAGTTACTCAGCCAGGGGCGATAGCTACACCTTC.

This clonotype was counted many times. V gene TRBV5-1 combines with J gene TRBJ2-7, with 7 bases matching TRBD2. Germline CDR1 reads SGHRS; CDR2 reads YFSETQ. The CDR3 has 14 residues. J gave up 2 bases and V 3 bases, and 5 bases lay outside the gene matches. The CDR3 DNA sequence: TGCGCCAGCAGCTCCATGCGGGGGACCTACGAGCAGTACTTC. It encodes CASSSMRGTYEQYF. Based on the CDR3 plus reference TRBV5-1 and TRBJ2-7, the full variable domain is KAGVTQTPRYLIKTRGQQVTLSCSPISGHRSVSWYQQTPGQGLQFLFEYFSETQRNKGNFPGRFSGRQFSNSRSEMNVSTLELGDSALYLCASSSMRGTYEQYFGPGTRLTVT.

The chain has TRBV5-4 and TRBJ2-3; 13 bases fit TRBD2. The germline gives CDR1 SGHNT, CDR2 YYREEE (reference sequence). After removal of 0 bases from V and 0 bases from J, the junction contained 4 bases not matched to a gene. The CDR3 totals 18 residues. The CDR3 region is CASSLELAGGSSTDTQYF. Written as DNA, the CDR3 is TGTGCCAGCAGCTTGGAACTAGCGGGGGGGTCTAGCACAGATACGCAGTATTTT.

This clonotype was counted between two and nine times. The chain combines TRBV9 with TRBJ2-3; D not resolved. The V gene lost 1 base and the J gene lost 3 bases, with 9 bases spanning the gap. Germline V gives CDR1 SGDLS, CDR2 YYNGEE. The CDR3 has 14 amino acids. The CDR3 region has the DNA TGTGCCAGCAGCGTACATGAAAGGACAGATACGCAGTATTTT. As protein: CASSVHERTDTQYF. Based on the CDR3 plus reference TRBV9 and TRBJ2-3, the full variable domain is DSGVTQTPKHLITATGQRVTLRCSPRSGDLSVYWYQQSLDQGLQFLIQYYNGEERAKGNILERFSAQQFPDLHSELNLSSLELGDSALYFCASSVHERTDTQYFGPGTRLTVL.

This clonotype was observed at least ten times. This rearrangement joins TRBV10-2 to TRBJ1-1; TRBD1 matches at 9 bases. In germline, CDR1 is WSHSY, CDR2 SAAADI. The CDR3 runs to 11 residues. V dropped 3 bases and J dropped 10; count of bases not matched to a gene: 0. In nucleotides, the CDR3 is TGCGCCAGCAGTGAACAGGGGGCAGCTTTCTTT. It translates to CASSEQGAAFF.

This clonotype appeared many times. The chain joins TRBV12-3 or TRBV12-4 to TRBJ2-5; 7 bases are a match to TRBD1. V gave up 7 bases and J gave up 5 bases; unmatched junction bases: 13. This CDR3 region has 15 residues. The CDR3 coding sequence is TGTGCCAGCACTCCCACTGGCAGGGGGAAGGAGACCCAGTACTTC. It specifies CASTPTGRGKETQYF.

The chain uses TRBV30 and TRBJ1-1; D not resolved. The germline gives CDR1 GTSNPN, CDR2 SVGIG (reference sequence). V lost 0 bases, J lost 8 bases, and 7 bases lay in between. The CDR3 runs to 11 residues. CDR3 nucleotides: TGTGCCTGGAGTGTACGGTTGGAAGCTTTCTTT. Translated: CAWSVRLEAFF.

This clonotype was recorded many times. This chain uses TRBV5-1 with TRBJ1-6, with D perhaps matching TRBD1 (5 bases). The ends were cut back, 1 base at V and 7 bases at J, with 12 bases in the middle. Germline V gives CDR1 SGHRS, CDR2 YFSETQ. The length of the CDR3 is 15 residues. CDR3: CASSLSGRTNSPLHF. CDR3 DNA sequence: TGCGCCAGCAGCTTGTCGGGACGGACGAATTCACCCCTCCACTTT.

In its sample, this clonotype was seen many times. The genes are TRBV5-1 and TRBJ1-6, with D hard to call. V shed 4 bases and J shed 7 bases, with 12 bases lying between them. The CDR3 covers 14 residues. CDR1 and CDR2 from the germline V gene are SGHRS and YFSETQ. The DNA of the CDR3 is TGCGCCAGCAGCCCCATTCTGGGGAATTCACCCCTCCACTTT. It codes for CASSPILGNSPLHF. Drawing the rest from reference TRBV5-1 and TRBJ1-6, the complete variable domain is KAGVTQTPRYLIKTRGQQVTLSCSPISGHRSVSWYQQTPGQGLQFLFEYFSETQRNKGNFPGRFSGRQFSNSRSEMNVSTLELGDSALYLCASSPILGNSPLHFGNGTRLTVT.

This clonotype was counted ten times or more. This rearrangement joins TRBV9 to TRBJ2-6; no firm D call. V lost 3 bases and J lost 0, with 7 bases in between. The V gene's germline CDR1 is SGDLS and CDR2 YYNGEE. CDR3 length: 15 residues. CDR3 sequence reads: CASSATISGANVLTF. CDR3 nucleotides: TGTGCCAGCAGCGCCACTATCTCTGGGGCCAACGTCCTGACTTTC.

For this clonotype: Likely a read error: the CDR3 ends without its conserved phenylalanine or tryptophan. The V gene is TRBV18, the J gene TRBJ2-1, with D possibly matching TRBD1 (6 bases). CDR1 is KGHSH, CDR2 LQKENI, per germline. The ends were cut back, 0 bases at V and 2 bases at J, with 11 bases in the middle. The CDR3 is 16 amino acids. Here the CDR3 DNA reads TGTGCCAGCTCACCACCTGACAGGATTACCTACAATGAGCAGTTCCTC. Translated: CASSPPDRITYNEQFL.

The chain links TRBV7-2 to TRBJ2-3; the D is unclear. Germline-derived CDR1 and CDR2 are SGHTA and FQGNSA. The CDR3 is 13 amino acids. The germline V and J ends were trimmed by 2 bases and 9 bases, with 12 bases remaining between them. The CDR3 sequence is CASSLQDRTTQYF. Here the CDR3 DNA reads TGTGCCAGCAGCTTACAGGACCGAACGACGCAGTATTTT.

This clonotype has ten or more counts. V and J are TRBV7-9 and TRBJ2-2; 7 bases map to TRBD2. Trimming at V came to 1 base and at J to 5 bases, leaving 7 bases not matched to a gene. This CDR3 has 16 amino acids. Germline V gives CDR1 SEHNR, CDR2 FQNEAQ (reference sequence). CDR3: CASSLGGLVFTGELFF. In DNA form, the CDR3 reads TGTGCCAGCAGCTTAGGAGGACTAGTGTTTACCGGGGAGCTGTTTTTT.

In this sample, this clonotype turned up a few times. The CDR3 is CASRLTGGDYGYTF. In DNA form, the CDR3 reads TGTGCCAGCAGGTTAACGGGGGGCGACTATGGCTACACCTTC. V is TRBV2 and J is TRBJ1-2, with a weak D call TRBD1 (6 bases). Germline V CDR1 and CDR2: SNHLY, FYNNEI. The V and J ends lost 6 bases and 3 bases respectively, with 14 bases between them. The CDR3 extends over 14 amino acids.

This clonotype was found many times. The V gene is TRBV25-1, the J gene TRBJ1-2; D not resolved. CDR1 and CDR2 (germline): MGHDK, SYGVNS. Trimming stripped 5 bases from V and 4 bases from J, with 8 bases between. CDR3 length: 12 amino acids. The CDR3 reads CASSLGTYGYTF. In nucleotides, the CDR3 is TGTGCCAGCAGTTTAGGCACCTATGGCTACACCTTC.

The chain employs TRBV20-1 and TRBJ2-3; TRBD2 matches 10 bases. Trimming took 6 bases from V and 0 from J; bases not matched to a gene: 9. Per the germline V gene, CDR1 is DFQATT and CDR2 is SNEGSKA (reference sequence). The CDR3 covers 16 residues. The CDR3 protein is CSAQLAGATSTDTQYF. CDR3 nucleotides: TGCAGTGCCCAGCTAGCGGGGGCTACTAGCACAGATACGCAGTATTTT.

This clonotype occurred many times. Here the CDR3 DNA reads TGCAGTGCTAGTGGGGAAATGAACACTGAAGCTTTCTTT. Translated, it gives CSASGEMNTEAFF. This sequence joins TRBV20-1 and TRBJ1-1, with no clear D. Between the trimmed V and J ends, which lost 3 bases and 0 bases, there was a span of 8 bases. Germline-derived CDR1 and CDR2 are DFQATT and SNEGSKA (reference sequence). There are 13 residues in the CDR3.